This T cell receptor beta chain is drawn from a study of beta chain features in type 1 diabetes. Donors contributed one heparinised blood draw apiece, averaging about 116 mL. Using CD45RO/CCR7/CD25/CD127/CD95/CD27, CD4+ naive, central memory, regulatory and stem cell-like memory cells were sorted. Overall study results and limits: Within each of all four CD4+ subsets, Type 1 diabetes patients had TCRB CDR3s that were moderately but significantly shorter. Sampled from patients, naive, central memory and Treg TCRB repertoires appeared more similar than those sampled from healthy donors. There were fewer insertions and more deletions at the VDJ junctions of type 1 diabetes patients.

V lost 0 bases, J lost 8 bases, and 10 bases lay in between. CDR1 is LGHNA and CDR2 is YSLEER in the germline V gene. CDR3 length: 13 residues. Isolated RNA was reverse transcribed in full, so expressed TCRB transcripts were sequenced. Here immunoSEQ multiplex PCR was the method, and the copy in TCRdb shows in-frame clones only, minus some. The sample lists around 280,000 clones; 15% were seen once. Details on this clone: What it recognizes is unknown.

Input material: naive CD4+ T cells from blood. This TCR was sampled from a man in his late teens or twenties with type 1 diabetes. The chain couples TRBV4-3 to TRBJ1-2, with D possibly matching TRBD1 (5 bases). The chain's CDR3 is CASSQDRGAGYTF. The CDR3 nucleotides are TGCGCCAGCAGCCAAGATCGCGGGGCGGGCTACACCTTC.